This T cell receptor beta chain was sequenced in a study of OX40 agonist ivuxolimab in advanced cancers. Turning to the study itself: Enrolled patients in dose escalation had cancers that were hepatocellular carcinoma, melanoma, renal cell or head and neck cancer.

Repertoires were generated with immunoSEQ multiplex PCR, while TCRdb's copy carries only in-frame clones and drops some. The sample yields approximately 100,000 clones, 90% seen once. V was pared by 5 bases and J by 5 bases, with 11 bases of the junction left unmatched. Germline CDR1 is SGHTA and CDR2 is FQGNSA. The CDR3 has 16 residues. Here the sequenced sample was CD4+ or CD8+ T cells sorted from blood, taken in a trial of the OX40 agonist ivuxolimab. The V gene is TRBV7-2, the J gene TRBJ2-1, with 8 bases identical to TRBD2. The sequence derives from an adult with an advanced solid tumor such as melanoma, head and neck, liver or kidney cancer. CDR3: CASSRQASGPNNEQFF. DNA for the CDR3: TGTGCCAGCAGCCGACAGGCTAGCGGGCCGAACAATGAGCAGTTCTTC.